This T cell receptor (beta chain) was recovered during a study of identical twins. Template switching added a universal primer binding site, and final cDNA carried unique molecular identifiers. TCRdb fed the 5' RACE reads into MiXCR, producing one record per CDR3 protein. There are 200,000 to 250,000 distinct CDR3 sequences in the sample; 12% occur only once, and roughly 3.7% lies in the top ten. Remarks on this clonotype: The target antigen is unknown.

The study, taken as a whole, reports: Twin-shared out-of-frame alpha sequences were enriched for low generation probability. Possibly, invariant MAIT and iNKT cells partly confounded zero-insertion analyses. Without tracking the same donors, conclusions rested on cross-sectional statistical analysis.

The CDR3 loop spans 17 amino acids. Germline lookup yields CDR1 SGHVS and CDR2 FNYEAQ. V dropped 1 base and J dropped 2 bases, with 15 bases sitting between them. These same records also appear under a second study, on yellow fever vaccine responses in identical twins.

Specimen: memory (CD45RO+) T cells sorted from blood. The clonotype originates from a young woman in good health. V and J are TRBV7-6 and TRBJ2-4, with D perhaps given as TRBD1 or TRBD2 (7 bases each). CDR3 residues: CASSLGEGALTKNIQYF. CDR3 coding DNA: TGTGCCAGCAGCTTAGGGGAGGGGGCGCTTACCAAAAACATTCAGTACTTC.